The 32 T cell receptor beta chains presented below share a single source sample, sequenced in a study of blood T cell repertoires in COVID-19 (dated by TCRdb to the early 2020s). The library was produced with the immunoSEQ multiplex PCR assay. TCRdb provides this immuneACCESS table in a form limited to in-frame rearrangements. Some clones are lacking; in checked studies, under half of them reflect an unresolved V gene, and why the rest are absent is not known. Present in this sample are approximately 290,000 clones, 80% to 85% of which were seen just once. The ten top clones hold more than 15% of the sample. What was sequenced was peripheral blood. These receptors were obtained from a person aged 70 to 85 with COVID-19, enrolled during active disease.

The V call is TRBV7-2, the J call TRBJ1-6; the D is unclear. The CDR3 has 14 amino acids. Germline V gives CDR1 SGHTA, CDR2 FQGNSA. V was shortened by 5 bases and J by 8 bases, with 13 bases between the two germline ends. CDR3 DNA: TGTGCCAGCAGCCTAAAGTCGTCCGATTCACCCCTCCACTTT. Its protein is CASSLKSSDSPLHF.

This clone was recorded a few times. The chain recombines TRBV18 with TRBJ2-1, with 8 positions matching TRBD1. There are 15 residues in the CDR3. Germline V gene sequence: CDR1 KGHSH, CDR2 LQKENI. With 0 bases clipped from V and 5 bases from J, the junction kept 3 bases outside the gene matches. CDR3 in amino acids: CASSPPRGLNNEQFF. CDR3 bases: TGTGCCAGCTCACCACCCAGGGGGCTCAACAATGAGCAGTTCTTC.

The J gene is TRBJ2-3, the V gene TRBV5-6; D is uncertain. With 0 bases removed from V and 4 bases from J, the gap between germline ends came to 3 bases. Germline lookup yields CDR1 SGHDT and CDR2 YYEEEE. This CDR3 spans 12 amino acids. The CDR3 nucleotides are TGTGCCAGCAGCTTGGCTTCAGATACGCAGTATTTT. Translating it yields CASSLASDTQYF.

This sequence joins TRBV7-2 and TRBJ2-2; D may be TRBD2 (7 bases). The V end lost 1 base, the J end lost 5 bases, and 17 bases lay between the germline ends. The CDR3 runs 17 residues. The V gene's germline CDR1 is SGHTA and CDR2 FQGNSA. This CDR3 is CASSLEYGGRRTGELFF. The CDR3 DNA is TGTGCCAGCAGCTTAGAATACGGGGGGCGCAGAACCGGGGAGCTGTTTTTT.

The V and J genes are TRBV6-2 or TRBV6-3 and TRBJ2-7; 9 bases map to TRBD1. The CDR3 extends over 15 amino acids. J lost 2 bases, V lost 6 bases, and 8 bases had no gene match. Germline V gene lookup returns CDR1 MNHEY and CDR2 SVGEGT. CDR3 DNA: TGTGCCAGCAGCCGGACAGGGGTAGGCCCCTACGAGCAGTACTTC. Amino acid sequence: CASSRTGVGPYEQYF.

In DNA form, the CDR3 reads TGTGCCAGCAGTACAAGAAACCAAGAGACCCAGTACTTC. It is translated as CASSTRNQETQYF. The chain recombines TRBV12-3 or TRBV12-4 with TRBJ2-5; D is unclear. The CDR3 is made up of 13 amino acids. Deletions cut 5 bases from V and 0 bases from J, with 7 bases between.

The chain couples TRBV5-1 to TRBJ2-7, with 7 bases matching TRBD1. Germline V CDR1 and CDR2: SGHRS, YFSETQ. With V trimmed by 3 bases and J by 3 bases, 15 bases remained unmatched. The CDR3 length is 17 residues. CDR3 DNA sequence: TGCGCCAGCAGCTCCCGGACAGGTCAAAGAGGGTTCTACGAGCAGTACTTC. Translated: CASSSRTGQRGFYEQYF.

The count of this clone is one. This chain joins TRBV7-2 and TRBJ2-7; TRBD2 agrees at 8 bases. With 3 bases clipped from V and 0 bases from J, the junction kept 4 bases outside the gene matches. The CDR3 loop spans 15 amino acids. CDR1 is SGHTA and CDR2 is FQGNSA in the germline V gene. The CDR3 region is CASSFYSGSSYEQYF. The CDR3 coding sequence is TGTGCCAGCAGCTTCTACAGCGGGAGCTCCTACGAGCAGTACTTC.

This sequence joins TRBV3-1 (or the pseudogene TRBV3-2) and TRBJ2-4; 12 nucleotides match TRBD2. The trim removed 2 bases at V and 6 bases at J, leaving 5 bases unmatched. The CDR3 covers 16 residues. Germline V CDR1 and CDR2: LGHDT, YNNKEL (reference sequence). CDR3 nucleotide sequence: TGTGCCAGCAGCCAACGGACTAGCGGGGATGTAAACATTCAGTACTTC. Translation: CASSQRTSGDVNIQYF.

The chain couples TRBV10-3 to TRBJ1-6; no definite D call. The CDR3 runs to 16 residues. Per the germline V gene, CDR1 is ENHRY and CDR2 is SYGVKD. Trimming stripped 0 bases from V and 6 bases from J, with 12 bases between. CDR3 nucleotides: TGTGCCATCAGTGAGTCGATACAGCCTCTTAATTCACCCCTCCACTTT. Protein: CAISESIQPLNSPLHF.

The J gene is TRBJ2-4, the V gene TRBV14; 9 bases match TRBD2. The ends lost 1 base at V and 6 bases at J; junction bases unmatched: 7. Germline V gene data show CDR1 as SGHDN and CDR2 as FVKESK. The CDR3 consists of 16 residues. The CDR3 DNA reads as TGTGCCAGCAGCCAAGCTAGCGGGGCGGACTTAAACATTCAGTACTTC. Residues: CASSQASGADLNIQYF.

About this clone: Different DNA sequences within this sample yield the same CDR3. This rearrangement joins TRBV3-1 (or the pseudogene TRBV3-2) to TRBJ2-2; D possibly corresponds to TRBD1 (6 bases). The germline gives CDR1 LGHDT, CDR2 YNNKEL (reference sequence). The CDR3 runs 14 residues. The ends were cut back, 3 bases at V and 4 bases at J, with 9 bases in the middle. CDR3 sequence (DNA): TGTGCCAGCAGCCAGGGGGCGGGCACCGGGGAGCTGTTTTTT. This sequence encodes CASSQGAGTGELFF.

The CDR3 region is CASSLFRTGTGSSGANVLTF. CDR3 coding DNA: TGTGCCAGCAGCCTATTCCGAACCGGGACAGGAAGCTCTGGGGCCAACGTCCTGACTTTC. V gene TRBV6-6 combines with J gene TRBJ2-6, with TRBD1 identical over 8 bases. Germline CDR1 MNHNY, CDR2 SVGAGI (reference sequence). V trimming: 6 bases; J trimming: 0 bases; junction bases outside the gene matches: 16. The CDR3 has 20 residues.

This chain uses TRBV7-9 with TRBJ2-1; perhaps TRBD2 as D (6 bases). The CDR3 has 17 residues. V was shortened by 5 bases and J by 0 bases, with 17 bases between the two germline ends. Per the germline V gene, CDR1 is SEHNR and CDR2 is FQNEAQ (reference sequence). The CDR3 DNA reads TGTGCCAGCAGCGCCTCACCCGGGACTGCCTCCTACAATGAGCAGTTCTTC. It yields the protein CASSASPGTASYNEQFF.

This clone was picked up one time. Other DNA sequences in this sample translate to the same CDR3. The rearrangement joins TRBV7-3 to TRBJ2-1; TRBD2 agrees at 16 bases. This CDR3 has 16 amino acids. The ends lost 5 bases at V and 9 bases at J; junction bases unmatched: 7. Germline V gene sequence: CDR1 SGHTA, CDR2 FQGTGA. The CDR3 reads CASSTTGTSGRVEQFF. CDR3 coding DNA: TGTGCCAGCAGCACCACCGGGACTAGCGGGAGGGTTGAGCAGTTCTTC.

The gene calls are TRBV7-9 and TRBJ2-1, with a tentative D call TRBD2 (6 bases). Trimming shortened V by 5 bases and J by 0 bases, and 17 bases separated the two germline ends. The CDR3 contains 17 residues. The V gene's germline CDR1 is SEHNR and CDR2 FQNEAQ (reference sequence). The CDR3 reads CASSPPVEGSSYNEQFF. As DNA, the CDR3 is TGTGCCAGCAGCCCTCCGGTGGAGGGCAGCTCCTACAATGAGCAGTTCTTC.

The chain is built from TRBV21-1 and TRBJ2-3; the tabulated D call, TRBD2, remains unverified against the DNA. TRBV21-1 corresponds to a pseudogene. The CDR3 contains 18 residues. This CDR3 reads CASSNFVLRGPTKDTQYF. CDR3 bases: TGTGCCAGCAGCAATTTCGTCCTGCGGGGGCCCACCAAAGATACGCAGTATTTT.

CDR3 sequence: CASSQGTGGFLSSYNEQFF. The CDR3 coding sequence is TGCGCCAGCAGCCAAGGGACAGGGGGCTTTTTAAGCTCCTACAATGAGCAGTTCTTC. The chain has TRBV4-3 and TRBJ2-1, with 11 bases that match TRBD1. Germline V gene sequence: CDR1 LGHNA, CDR2 YSLEER. The junction had 8 bases not matched to a gene; V was cut back by 1 base and J by 0 bases. The CDR3 runs to 19 residues.

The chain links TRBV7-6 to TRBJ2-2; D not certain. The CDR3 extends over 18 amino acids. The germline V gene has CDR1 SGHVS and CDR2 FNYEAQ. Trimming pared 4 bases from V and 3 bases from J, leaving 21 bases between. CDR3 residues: CASSSLRLTVIDTGELFF. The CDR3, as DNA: TGTGCCAGCAGCTCACTTCGTCTGACTGTAATAGACACCGGGGAGCTGTTTTTT.

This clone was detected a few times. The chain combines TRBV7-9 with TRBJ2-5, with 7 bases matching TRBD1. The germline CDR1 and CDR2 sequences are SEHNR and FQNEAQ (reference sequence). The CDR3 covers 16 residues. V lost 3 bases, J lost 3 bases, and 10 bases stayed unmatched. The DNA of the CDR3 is TGTGCCAGCAGCTTTCGTGTAGGGACAGAGGAAGAGACCCAGTACTTC. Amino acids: CASSFRVGTEEETQYF.

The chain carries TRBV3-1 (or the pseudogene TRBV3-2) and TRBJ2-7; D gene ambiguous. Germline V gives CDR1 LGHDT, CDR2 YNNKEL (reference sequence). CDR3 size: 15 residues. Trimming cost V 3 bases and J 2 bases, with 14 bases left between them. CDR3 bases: TGTGCCAGCAGCCAGACCCAGACAAAAGCCTACGAGCAGTACTTC. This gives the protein CASSQTQTKAYEQYF.

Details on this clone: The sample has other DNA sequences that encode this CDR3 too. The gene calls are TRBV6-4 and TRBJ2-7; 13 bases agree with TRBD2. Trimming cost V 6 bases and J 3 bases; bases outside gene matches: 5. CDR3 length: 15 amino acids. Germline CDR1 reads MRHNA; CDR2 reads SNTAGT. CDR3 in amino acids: CASRDGTSGVYEQYF. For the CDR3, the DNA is TGTGCCAGCAGGGACGGGACTAGCGGGGTCTACGAGCAGTACTTC.

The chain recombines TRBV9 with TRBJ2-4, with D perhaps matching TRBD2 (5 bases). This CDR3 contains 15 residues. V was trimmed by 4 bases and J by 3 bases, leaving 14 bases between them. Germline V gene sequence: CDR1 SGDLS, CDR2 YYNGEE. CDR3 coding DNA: TGTGCCAGCAGCCCGGGGTCGCTTGGCAAAAACATTCAGTACTTC. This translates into CASSPGSLGKNIQYF.

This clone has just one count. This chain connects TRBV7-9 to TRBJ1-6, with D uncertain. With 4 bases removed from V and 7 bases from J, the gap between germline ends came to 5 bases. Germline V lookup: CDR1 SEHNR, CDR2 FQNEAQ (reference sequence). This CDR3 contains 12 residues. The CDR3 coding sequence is TGTGCCAGCAGCTCACAGAATTCACCCCTCCACTTT. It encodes CASSSQNSPLHF.

The CDR3 DNA reads TGTGCCAGCATCCCGGAGACCACAGATACGCAGTATTTT. It yields the protein CASIPETTDTQYF. The chain uses TRBV12-3 or TRBV12-4 and TRBJ2-3, with D unresolved. CDR3 size: 13 residues. The V and J ends lost 7 bases and 2 bases respectively, with 10 bases between them.

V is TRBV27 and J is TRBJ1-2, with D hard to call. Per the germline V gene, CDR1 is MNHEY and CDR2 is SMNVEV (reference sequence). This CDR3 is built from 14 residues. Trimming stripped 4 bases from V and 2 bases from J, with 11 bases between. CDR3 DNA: TGTGCCAGCAGTTACCGCGGGCCCAACTATGGCTACACCTTC. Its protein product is CASSYRGPNYGYTF.

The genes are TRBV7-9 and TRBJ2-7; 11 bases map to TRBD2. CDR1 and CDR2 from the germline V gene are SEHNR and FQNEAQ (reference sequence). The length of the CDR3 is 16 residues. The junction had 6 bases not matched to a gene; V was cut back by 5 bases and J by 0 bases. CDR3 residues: CASSPRLAGSSYEQYF. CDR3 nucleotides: TGTGCCAGCAGCCCTCGACTAGCGGGAAGCTCCTACGAGCAGTACTTC.

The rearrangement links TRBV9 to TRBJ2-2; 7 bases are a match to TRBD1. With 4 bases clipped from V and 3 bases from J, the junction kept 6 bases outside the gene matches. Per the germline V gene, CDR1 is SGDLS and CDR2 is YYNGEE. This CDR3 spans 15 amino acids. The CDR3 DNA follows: TGTGCCAGCAGCTCCCGGGACAGAGACACCGGGGAGCTGTTTTTT. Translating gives CASSSRDRDTGELFF.

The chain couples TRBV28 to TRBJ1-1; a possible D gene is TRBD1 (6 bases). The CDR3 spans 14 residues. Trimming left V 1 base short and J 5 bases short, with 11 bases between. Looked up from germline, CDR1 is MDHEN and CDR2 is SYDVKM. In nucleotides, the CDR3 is TGTGCCAGCAGTTTATTAGGGGGGGGAACTGAAGCTTTCTTT. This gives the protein CASSLLGGGTEAFF. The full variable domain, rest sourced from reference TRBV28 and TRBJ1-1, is DVKVTQSSRYLVKRTGEKVFLECVQDMDHENMFWYRQDPGLGLRLIYFSYDVKMKEKGDIPEGYSVSREKKERFSLILESASTNQTSMYLCASSLLGGGTEAFFGQGTRLTVV.

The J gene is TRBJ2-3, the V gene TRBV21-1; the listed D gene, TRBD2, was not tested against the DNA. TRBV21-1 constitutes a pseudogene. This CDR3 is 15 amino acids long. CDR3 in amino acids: CASSRLAGDTDTQYF. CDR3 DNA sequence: TGTGCCAGCAGCAGACTAGCGGGGGACACAGATACGCAGTATTTT.

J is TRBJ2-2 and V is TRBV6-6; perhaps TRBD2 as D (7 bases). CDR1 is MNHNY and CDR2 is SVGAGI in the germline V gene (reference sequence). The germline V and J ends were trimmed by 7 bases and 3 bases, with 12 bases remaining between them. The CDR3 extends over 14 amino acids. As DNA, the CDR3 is TGTGCCAGCAAGGAAGGGGGGGACACCGGGGAGCTGTTTTTT. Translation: CASKEGGDTGELFF.

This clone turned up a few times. CDR3 residues: CASSPRSLTGSLFF. The CDR3 bases are TGTGCCAGCAGCCCCCGTTCCTTGACAGGGTCGCTGTTTTTT. The rearrangement links TRBV3-1 (or the pseudogene TRBV3-2) to TRBJ2-2, with TRBD1 identical over 7 bases. Germline trimming cut 4 bases from V and 13 bases from J; bases unmatched to any gene: 12. Germline CDR1 LGHDT, CDR2 YNNKEL (reference sequence). The CDR3 is made up of 14 amino acids.